This paragraph covers one TCR beta chain sequence. The antigen is unknown. These data come from a study of blood T cells in healthy people across ages. Study-level points and caveats: Donor CMV infection status was unknown, possibly confounding age-related changes in expanded clonotypes.

This CDR3 has 14 residues. The germline V gene has CDR1 SQVTM and CDR2 ANQGSEA. The J segment lost 0 bases and the V segment lost 4 bases, leaving 3 bases of the junction unmatched. A second PCR of 7 to 11 cycles used a sample-barcoded 5' primer and a J-beta primer mix. TCRdb reprocessed the 5' RACE reads with MiXCR, giving one entry per CDR3 protein. Of 780,000 or so distinct CDR3 sequences in the sample, approximately 25% were seen once. A further study also used this sample, focusing on T cells of mothers and their children. Per that paper: At about 1.5 ug per 15 ul, all of the extracted RNA went into cDNA synthesis. With the M1S primer of the second PCR, sample barcodes and 2-4 random nucleotides were added. It was related mother-child pairs that showed slightly higher overlap than unrelated pairs, without reaching significance.

The chain is built from TRBV29-1 and TRBJ2-7, with TRBD2 matching 10 bases. The source material was blood. This receptor was obtained from a boy aged 10-17 years in good health. The CDR3 region is CSVGLAGISYEQYF. The CDR3 DNA is TGCAGCGTTGGACTAGCGGGTATCTCCTACGAGCAGTACTTC.